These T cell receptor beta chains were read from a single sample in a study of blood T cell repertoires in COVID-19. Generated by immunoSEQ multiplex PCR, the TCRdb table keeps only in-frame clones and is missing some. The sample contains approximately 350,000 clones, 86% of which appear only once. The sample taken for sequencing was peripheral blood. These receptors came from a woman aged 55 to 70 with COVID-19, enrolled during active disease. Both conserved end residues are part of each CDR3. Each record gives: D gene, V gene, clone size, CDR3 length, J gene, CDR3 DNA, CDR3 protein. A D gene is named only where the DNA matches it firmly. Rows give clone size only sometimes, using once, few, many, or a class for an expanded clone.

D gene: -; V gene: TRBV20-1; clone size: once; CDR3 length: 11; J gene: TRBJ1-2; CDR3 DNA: TGCAGTGCTAGATGGGGAGGAGGCTACACCTTC; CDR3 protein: CSARWGGGYTF
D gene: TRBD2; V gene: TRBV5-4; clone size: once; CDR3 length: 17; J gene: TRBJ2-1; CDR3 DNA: TGTGCCAGCAGCAGTGGGACTAGCGGGGGGGCGGGAAATGAGCAGTTCTTC; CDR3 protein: CASSSGTSGGAGNEQFF
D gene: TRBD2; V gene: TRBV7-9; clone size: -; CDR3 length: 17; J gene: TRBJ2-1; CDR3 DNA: TGTGCCAGCAGCTTAGCGCTCGCTAGCGGGGGCCGAGATGAGCAGTTCTTC; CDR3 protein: CASSLALASGGRDEQFF
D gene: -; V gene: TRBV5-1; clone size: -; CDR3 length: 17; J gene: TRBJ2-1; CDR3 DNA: TGCGCCAGCAGCTTGGAGGTGGGGGCGGGCCCGGGCGCTGAGCAGTTCTTC; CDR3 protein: CASSLEVGAGPGAEQFF
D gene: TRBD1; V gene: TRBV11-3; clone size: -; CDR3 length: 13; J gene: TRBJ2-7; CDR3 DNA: TGTGCCAGCAGCTCCGGGACAGGGGGTGAGCAGTACTTC; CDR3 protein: CASSSGTGGEQYF
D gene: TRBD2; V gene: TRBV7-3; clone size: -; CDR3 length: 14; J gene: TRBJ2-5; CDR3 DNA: TGTGCCAGCAGCTTAACTAGCGGGGGAGAGACCCAGTACTTC; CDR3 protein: CASSLTSGGETQYF
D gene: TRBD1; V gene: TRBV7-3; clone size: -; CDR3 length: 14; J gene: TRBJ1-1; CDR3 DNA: TGTGCCAGCAGCTCACAGGGGGCGAACACTGAAGCTTTCTTT; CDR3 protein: CASSSQGANTEAFF
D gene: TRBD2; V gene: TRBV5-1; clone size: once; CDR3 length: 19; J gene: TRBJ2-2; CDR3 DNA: TGCGCCAGCAGAATGCCATGGCCGGCTAGCGGGGCCCACACCGGGGAGCTGTTTTTT; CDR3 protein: CASRMPWPASGAHTGELFF
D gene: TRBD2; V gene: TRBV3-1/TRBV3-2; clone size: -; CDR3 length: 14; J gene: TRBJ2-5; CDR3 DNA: TGTGCCAGCAGCCAAGCGGGGGGGCAAGAGACCCAGTACTTC; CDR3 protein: CASSQAGGQETQYF
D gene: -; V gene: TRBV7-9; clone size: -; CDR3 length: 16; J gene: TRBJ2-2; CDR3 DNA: TGTGCCAGCCCCAGATGGGGGGGCCTGAACACCGGGGAGCTGTTTTTT; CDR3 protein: CASPRWGGLNTGELFF
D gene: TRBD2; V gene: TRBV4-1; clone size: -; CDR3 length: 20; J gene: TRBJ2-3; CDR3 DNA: TGCGCCAGCAGCCAAAAGGCGGCCGGGACTAGCGGGGCCAGCACAGATACGCAGTATTTT; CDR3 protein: CASSQKAAGTSGASTDTQYF
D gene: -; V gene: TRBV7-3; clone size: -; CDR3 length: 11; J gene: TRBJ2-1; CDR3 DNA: TGTGCCAGCAGCTTAATGGGACTCCAGTTCTTC; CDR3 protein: CASSLMGLQFF
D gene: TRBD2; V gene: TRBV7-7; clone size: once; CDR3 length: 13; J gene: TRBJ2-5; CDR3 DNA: TGTGCCAGCAGCTCCGGGGGGCAAGAGACCCAGTACTTC; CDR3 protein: CASSSGGQETQYF
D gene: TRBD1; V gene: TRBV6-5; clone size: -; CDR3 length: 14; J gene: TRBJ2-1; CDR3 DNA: TGTGCCAGCAGTTCGGGACAGACCAACAATGAGCAGTTCTTC; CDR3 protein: CASSSGQTNNEQFF
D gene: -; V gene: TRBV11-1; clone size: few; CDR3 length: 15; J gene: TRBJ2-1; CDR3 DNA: TGTGCCAGCACGGTCGGCCTGAGACAGTTAAATGAGCAGTTCTTC; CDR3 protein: CASTVGLRQLNEQFF
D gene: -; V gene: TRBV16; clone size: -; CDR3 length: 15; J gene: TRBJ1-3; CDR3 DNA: TGTGCCAGCAGCCAGACAGGATTTTCTGGAAACACCATATATTTT; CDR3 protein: CASSQTGFSGNTIYF
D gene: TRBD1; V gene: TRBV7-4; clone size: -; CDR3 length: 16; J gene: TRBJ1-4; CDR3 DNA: TGTGCCAGCAGCTTATTTGGGACAGGGGGCATTGAAAAACTGTTTTTT; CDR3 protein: CASSLFGTGGIEKLFF
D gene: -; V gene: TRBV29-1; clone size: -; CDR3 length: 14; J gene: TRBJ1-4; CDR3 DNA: TGCAGCGTTTGGGCCACGGGAACGAATGAAAAACTGTTTTTT; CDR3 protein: CSVWATGTNEKLFF
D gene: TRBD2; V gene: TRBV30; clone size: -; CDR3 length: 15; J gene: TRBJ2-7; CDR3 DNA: TGTGCCTGGACCCGGGGAGGGGCTATGACCTACGAGCAGTACTTC; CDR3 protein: CAWTRGGAMTYEQYF
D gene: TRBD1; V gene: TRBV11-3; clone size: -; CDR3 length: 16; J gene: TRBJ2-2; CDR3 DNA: TGTGCCAGCAGCGTGGGAGGACAGGGGAGGACCGGGGAGCTGTTTTTT; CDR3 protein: CASSVGGQGRTGELFF
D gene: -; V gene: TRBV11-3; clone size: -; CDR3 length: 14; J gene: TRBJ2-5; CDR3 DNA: TGTGCCAGCAGCCCGCGGACTACCTGGGAGACCCAGTACTTC; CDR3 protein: CASSPRTTWETQYF
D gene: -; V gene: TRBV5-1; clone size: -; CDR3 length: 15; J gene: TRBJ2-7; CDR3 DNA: TGCGCCAGCAGCTGGCAGGGGCTCAATTCCCACGAGCAGTACTTC; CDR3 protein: CASSWQGLNSHEQYF
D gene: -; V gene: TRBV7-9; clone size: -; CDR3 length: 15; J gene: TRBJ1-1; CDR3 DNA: TGTGCCAGCAGCCCGGCGACAGTTAAAAACACTGAAGCTTTCTTT; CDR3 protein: CASSPATVKNTEAFF
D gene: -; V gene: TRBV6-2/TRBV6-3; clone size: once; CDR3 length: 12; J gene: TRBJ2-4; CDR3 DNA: TGTGCCAGCAGTTACGAGGAAAACATTCAGTACTTC; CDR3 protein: CASSYEENIQYF
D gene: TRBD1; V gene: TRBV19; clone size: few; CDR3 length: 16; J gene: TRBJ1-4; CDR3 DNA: TGTGCCAGTAGTCTCCACCCGACAGGGGCCGGAGAAAAACTGTTTTTT; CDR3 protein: CASSLHPTGAGEKLFF
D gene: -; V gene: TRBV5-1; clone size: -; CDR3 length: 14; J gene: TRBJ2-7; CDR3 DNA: TGCGCCAGCAGCACGACAGACCAAAGGGGGGAGCAGTACTTC; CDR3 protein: CASSTTDQRGEQYF
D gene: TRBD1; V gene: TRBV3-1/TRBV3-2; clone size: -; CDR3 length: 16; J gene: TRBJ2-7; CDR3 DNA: TGTGCCAGCAGCCCCCCCCCAGGGGGCAAGGATTACGAGCAGTACTTC; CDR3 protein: CASSPPPGGKDYEQYF
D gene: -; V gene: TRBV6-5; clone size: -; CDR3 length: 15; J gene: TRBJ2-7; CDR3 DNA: TGTGCCAGCAGCCTCGTCCGGGACACTTACTACGAGCAGTACTTC; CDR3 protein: CASSLVRDTYYEQYF
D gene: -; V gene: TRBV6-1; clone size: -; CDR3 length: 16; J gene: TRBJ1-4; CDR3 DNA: TGTGCCAGCAGTGGGACTCGCTTTGCAACTAATGAAAAACTGTTTTTT; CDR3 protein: CASSGTRFATNEKLFF
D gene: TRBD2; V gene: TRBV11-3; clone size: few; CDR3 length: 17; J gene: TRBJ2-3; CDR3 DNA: TGTGCCAGCAGCCAACAGCGGGGGGCATCGAGCACAGATACGCAGTATTTT; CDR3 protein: CASSQQRGASSTDTQYF
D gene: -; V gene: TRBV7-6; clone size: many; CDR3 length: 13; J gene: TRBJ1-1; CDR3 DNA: TGTGCCAGCAGCTTTACAGAGAACACTGAAGCTTTCTTT; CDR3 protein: CASSFTENTEAFF
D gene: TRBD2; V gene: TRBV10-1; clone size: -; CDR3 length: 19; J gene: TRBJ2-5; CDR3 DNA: TGCGCCAGCAGTCTTAACGGACTAGCGGGGGGGCGGTTGCTAGAGACCCAGTACTTC; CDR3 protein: CASSLNGLAGGRLLETQYF
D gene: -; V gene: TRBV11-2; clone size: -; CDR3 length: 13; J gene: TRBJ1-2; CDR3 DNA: TGTGCCAGCAGCGACTACAAGGGTGGTGGCTACACCTTC; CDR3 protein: CASSDYKGGGYTF
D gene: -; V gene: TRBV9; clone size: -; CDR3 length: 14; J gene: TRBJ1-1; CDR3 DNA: TGTGCCAGCAGCGTAGGGAGCCAGAACACTGAAGCTTTCTTT; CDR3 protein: CASSVGSQNTEAFF
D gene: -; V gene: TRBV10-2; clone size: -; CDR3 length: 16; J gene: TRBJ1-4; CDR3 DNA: TGCGCCAGCAGTGAGCCGGGGGGGGACCAGCAGGAAAAACTGTTTTTT; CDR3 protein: CASSEPGGDQQEKLFF
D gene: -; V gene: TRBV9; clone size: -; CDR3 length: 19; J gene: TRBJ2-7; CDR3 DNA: TGTGCCAGCAGCGGAACCCGCCCGGGGGGCGCGGGTCAATCCTACGAGCAGTACTTC; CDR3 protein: CASSGTRPGGAGQSYEQYF
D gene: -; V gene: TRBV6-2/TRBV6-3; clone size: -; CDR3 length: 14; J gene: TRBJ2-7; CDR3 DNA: TGTGCCAGCAGCCCCCGACAGGACTCCTACGAGCAGTACTTC; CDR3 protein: CASSPRQDSYEQYF
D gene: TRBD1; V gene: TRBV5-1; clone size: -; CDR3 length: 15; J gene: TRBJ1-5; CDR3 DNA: TGCGCCAGCAGCTTGGGGGGACAGGGACATCAGCCCCAGCATTTT; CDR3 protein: CASSLGGQGHQPQHF
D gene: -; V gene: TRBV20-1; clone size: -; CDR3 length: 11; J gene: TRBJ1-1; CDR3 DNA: TGCAGTGCCTCCAGCGGCACTGAAGCTTTCTTT; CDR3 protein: CSASSGTEAFF
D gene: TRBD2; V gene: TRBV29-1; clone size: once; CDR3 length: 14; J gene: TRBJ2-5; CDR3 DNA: TGCAGCGCCCCAGCGGGGGGTCAAGGGGAGACCCAGTACTTC; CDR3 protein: CSAPAGGQGETQYF
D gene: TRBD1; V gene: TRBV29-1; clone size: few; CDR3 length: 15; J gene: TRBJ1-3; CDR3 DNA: TGCAGCGTCTGGACAGGGTTACTCTCTGGAAACACCATATATTTT; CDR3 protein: CSVWTGLLSGNTIYF
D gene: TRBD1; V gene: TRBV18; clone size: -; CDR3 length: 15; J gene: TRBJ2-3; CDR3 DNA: TGTGCCAGCTCCCGCGGGACAGGCCTTACAGATACGCAGTATTTT; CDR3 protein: CASSRGTGLTDTQYF
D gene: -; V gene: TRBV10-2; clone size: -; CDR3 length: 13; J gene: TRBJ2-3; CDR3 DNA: TGCGCCAGCAGTGTTATCCCCACAGATACGCAGTATTTT; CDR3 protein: CASSVIPTDTQYF
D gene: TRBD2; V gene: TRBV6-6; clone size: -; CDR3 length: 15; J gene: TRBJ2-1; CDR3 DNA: TGTGCCACAAGACCGGGACTAGCGGGGGGCAATGAGCAGTTCTTC; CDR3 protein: CATRPGLAGGNEQFF
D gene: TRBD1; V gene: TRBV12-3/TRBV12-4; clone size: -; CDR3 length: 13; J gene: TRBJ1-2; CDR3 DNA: TGTGCCAGCACGCCCGACAGGGGTCAGGGCTACACCTTC; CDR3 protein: CASTPDRGQGYTF
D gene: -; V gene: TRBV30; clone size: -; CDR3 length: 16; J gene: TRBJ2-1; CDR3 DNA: TGTGCCTTCCTCATCCTTGGGGGGGCACACTACAATGAGCAGTTCTTC; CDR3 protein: CAFLILGGAHYNEQFF
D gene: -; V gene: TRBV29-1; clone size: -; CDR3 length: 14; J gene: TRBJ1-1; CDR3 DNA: TGCAGCGTCGTCCGCACGGGGGAAAACACTGAAGCTTTCTTT; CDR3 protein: CSVVRTGENTEAFF
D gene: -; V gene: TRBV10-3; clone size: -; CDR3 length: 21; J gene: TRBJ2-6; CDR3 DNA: TGTGCCATCAGTGTGGGGATTACAGGGCACGGGGTTATGGCTGGGGCCAACGTCCTGACTTTC; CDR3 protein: CAISVGITGHGVMAGANVLTF
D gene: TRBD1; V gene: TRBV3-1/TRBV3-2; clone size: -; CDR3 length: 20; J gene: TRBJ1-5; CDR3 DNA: TGTGCCAGCAGCCAAGATCCAGTCGCGGGACAGGGGGCTGGGAATCAGCCCCAGCATTTT; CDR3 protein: CASSQDPVAGQGAGNQPQHF
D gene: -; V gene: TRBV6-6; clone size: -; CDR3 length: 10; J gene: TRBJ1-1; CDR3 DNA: TGTGCCAGTTGGGGGGCTGAAGCTTTCTTT; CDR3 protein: CASWGAEAFF
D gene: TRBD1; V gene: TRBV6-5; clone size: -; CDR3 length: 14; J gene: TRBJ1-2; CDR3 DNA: TGTGCCAGCAGTTACTCTAAGGGGGCTGGTGGCTACACCTTC; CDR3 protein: CASSYSKGAGGYTF
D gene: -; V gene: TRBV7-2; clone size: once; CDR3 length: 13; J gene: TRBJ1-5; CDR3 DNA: TGTGCCAGCAGCTCCGACTTGGAGCAGCCCCAGCATTTT; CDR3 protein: CASSSDLEQPQHF
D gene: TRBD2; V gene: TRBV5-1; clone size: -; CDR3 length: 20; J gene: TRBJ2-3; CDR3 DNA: TGCGCCAGCAGCTTGGCTGTGTCTAGCGGGGCGGTATATAGCACAGATACGCAGTATTTT; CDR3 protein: CASSLAVSSGAVYSTDTQYF
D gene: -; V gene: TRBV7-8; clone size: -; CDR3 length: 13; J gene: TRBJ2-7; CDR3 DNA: TGTGCCAGCAGCAAAGACATAAGCTACGAGCAGTACTTC; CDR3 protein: CASSKDISYEQYF
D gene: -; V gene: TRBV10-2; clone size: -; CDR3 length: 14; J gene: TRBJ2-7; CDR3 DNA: TGCGCCAGCAGGATGACAGTAGACTCCTACGAGCAGTACTTC; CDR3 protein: CASRMTVDSYEQYF
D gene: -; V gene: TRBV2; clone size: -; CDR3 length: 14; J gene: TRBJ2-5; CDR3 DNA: TGTGCCAGCAGTGAAAGCGAATCCCGGGAGACCCAGTACTTC; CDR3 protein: CASSESESRETQYF
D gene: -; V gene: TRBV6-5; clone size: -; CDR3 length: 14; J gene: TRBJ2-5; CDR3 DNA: TGTGCCAGCACCGAAACCGGGTACCAAGAGACCCAGTACTTC; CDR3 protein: CASTETGYQETQYF